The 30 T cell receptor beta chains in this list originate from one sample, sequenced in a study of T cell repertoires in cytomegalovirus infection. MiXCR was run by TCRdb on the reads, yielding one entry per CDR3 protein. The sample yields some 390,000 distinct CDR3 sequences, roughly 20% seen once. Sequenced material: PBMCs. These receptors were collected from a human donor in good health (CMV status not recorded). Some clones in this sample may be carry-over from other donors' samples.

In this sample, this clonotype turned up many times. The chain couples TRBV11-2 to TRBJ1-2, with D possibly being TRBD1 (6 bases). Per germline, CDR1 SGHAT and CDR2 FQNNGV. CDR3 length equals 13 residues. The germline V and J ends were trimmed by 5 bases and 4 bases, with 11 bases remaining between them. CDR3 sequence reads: CASSRDMIYGYTF. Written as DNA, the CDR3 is TGTGCCAGCAGCCGGGACATGATCTATGGCTACACCTTC. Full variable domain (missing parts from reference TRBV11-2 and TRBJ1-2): EAGVAQSPRYKIIEKRQSVAFWCNPISGHATLYWYQQILGQGPKLLIQFQNNGVVDDSQLPKDRFSAERLKGVDSTLKIQPAKLEDSAVYLCASSRDMIYGYTFGSGTRLTVV.

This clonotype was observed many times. The CDR3 sequence is CASTRALAGGHNEQFF. CDR3 in DNA: TGTGCCAGCACCCGGGCCCTAGCGGGAGGGCACAATGAGCAGTTCTTC. This chain joins TRBV2 and TRBJ2-1; 12 bases line up with TRBD2. The CDR3 is 16 amino acids. The germline V gene encodes CDR1 SNHLY and CDR2 FYNNEI. The junction had 9 bases not matched to a gene; V was cut back by 7 bases and J by 5 bases.

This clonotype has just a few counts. In nucleotides, the CDR3 is TGTGCCAGCAGCTTAGACGGAAGCCGCTACGAGCAGTACTTC. This translates into CASSLDGSRYEQYF. The chain employs TRBV11-2 and TRBJ2-7; no definite D call. Per the germline V gene, CDR1 is SGHAT and CDR2 is FQNNGV. Trimming removed 0 bases from V and 3 bases from J, with 9 bases in between. The length of the CDR3 is 14 residues.

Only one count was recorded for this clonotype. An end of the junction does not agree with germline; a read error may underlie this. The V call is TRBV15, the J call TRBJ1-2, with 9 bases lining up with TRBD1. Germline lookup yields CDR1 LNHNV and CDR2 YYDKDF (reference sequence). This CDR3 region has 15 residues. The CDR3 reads CTTSRDQGQGHGYTF. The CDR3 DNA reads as TGTACCACCAGCAGAGATCAGGGACAGGGCCATGGCTACACCTTC. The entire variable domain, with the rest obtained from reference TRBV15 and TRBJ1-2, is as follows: DAMVIQNPRYQVTQFGKPVTLSCSQTLNHNVMYWYQQKSSQAPKLLFHYYDKDFNNEADTPDNFQSRRPNTSFCFLDIRSPGLGDTAMYLCTTSRDQGQGHGYTFGSGTRLTVV.

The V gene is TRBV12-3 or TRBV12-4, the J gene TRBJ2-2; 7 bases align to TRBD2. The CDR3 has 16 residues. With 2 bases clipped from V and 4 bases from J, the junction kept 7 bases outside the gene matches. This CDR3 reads CASSLLRERPTGELFF. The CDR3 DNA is TGTGCCAGCAGTTTACTGCGGGAGCGGCCCACCGGGGAGCTGTTTTTT.

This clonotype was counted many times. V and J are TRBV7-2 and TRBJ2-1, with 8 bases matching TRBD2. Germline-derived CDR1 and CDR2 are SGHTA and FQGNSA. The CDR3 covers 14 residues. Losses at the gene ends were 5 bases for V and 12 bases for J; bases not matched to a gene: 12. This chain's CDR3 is CASSIRGLGARQFF. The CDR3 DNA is TGTGCCAGCAGCATCCGGGGACTAGGGGCGAGGCAGTTCTTC.

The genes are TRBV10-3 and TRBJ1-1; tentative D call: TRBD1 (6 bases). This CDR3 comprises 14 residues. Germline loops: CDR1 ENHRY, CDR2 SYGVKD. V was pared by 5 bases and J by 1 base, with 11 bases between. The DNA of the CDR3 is TGTGCCATCAGTAGGTTACAGGGGAACACTGAAGCTTTCTTT. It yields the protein CAISRLQGNTEAFF.

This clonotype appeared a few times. CDR3 in DNA: TGTGCCAGCAGGCTATCCAATCAGCCCCAGCATTTT. Translation gives CASRLSNQPQHF. J is TRBJ1-5 and V is TRBV28; D gene uncertain. This CDR3 is built from 12 residues. Trimming left V 6 bases short and J 3 bases short, with 6 bases between. The V gene's germline CDR1 is MDHEN and CDR2 SYDVKM.

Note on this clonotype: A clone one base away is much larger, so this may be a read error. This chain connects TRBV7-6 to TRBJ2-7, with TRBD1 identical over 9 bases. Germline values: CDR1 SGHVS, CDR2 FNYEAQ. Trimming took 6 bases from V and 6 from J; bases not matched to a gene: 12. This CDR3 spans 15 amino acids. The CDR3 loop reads CASSPTGGTGIEQYF. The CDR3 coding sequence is TGTGCCAGCAGTCCAACCGGGGGGACAGGGATCGAGCAGTACTTC.

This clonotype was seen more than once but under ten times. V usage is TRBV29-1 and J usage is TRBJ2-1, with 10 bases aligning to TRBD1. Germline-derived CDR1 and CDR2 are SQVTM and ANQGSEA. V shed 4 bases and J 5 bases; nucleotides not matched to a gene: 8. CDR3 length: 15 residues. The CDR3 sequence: CSVGQGAIINNEQFF. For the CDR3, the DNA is TGCAGCGTTGGACAGGGGGCAATAATAAACAATGAGCAGTTCTTC.

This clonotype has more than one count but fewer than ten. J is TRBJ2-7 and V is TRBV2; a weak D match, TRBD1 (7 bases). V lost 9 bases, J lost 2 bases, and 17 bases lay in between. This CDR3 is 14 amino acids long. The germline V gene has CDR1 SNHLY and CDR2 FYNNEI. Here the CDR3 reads CARGGPGQTYEQYF. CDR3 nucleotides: TGTGCCAGGGGGGGCCCGGGACAGACCTACGAGCAGTACTTC.

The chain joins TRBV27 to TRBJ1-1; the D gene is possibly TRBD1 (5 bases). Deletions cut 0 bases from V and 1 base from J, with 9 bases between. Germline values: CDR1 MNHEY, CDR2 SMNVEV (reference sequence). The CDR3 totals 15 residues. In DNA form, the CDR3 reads TGTGCCAGCAGTTTATCTTGGACACCGAACACTGAAGCTTTCTTT. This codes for CASSLSWTPNTEAFF.

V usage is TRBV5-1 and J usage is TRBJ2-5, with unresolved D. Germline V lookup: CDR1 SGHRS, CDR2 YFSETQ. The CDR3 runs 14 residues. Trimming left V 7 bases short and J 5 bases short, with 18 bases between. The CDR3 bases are TGCGCCAGCGCCCGTGAAGGAGCCACGGAGACCCAGTACTTC. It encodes CASAREGATETQYF.

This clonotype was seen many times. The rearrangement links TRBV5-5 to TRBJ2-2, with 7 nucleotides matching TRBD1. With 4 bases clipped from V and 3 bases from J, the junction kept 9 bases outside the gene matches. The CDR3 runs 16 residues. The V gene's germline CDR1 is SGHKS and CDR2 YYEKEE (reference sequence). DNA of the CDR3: TGTGCCAGCAGCCCCGTACGTGGACAGGACACCGGGGAGCTGTTTTTT. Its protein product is CASSPVRGQDTGELFF.

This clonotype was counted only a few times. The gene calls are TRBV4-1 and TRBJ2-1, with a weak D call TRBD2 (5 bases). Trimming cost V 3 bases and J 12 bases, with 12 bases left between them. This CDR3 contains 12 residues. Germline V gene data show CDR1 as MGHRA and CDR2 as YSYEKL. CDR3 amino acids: CASSHPGRSQFF. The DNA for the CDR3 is TGCGCCAGCAGCCACCCGGGGAGATCGCAGTTCTTC.

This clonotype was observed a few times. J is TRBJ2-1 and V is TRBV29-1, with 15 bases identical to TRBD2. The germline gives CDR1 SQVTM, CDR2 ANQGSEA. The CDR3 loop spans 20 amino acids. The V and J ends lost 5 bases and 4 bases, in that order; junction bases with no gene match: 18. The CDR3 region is CSVWYLTRTSGGARYNEQFF. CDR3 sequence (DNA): TGCAGCGTTTGGTACCTGACGCGGACTAGCGGGGGGGCGCGGTACAATGAGCAGTTCTTC.

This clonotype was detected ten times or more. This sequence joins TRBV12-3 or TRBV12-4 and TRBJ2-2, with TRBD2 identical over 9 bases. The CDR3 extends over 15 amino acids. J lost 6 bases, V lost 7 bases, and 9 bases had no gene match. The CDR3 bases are TGTGCCAGCACTTTGGGACTAGCAGAATCCGGGGAGCTGTTTTTT. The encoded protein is CASTLGLAESGELFF.

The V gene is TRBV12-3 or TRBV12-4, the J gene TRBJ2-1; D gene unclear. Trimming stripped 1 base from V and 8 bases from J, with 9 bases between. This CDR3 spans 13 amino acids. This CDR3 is CASSLGLGYEQFF. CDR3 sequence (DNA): TGTGCCAGCAGTTTAGGTCTGGGATATGAGCAGTTCTTC.

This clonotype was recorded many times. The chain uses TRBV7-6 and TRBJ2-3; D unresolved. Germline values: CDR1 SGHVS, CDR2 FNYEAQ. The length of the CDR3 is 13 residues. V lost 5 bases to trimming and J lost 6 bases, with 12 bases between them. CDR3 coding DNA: TGTGCCAGCAGCACGCACTTGGGGGATACGCAGTATTTT. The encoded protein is CASSTHLGDTQYF.

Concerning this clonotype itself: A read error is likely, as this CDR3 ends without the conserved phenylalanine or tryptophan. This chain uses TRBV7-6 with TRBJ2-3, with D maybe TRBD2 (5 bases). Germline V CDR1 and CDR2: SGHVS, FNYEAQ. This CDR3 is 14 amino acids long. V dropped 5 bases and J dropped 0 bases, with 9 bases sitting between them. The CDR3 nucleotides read TGTGCCAGCAGCCGACGGACTAGCACAGATACGCAGTATTTG. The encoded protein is CASSRRTSTDTQYL.

The CDR3 loop reads CASRNGGSGEAFF. The CDR3 DNA reads as TGTGCCAGCAGAAACGGGGGGTCCGGTGAAGCTTTCTTT. This rearrangement joins TRBV6-1 to TRBJ1-1; weak D call: TRBD1 (5 bases). V was trimmed by 6 bases and J by 7 bases, leaving 15 bases between them. The CDR3 length is 13 residues. Germline V gene lookup returns CDR1 MNHNS and CDR2 SASEGT.

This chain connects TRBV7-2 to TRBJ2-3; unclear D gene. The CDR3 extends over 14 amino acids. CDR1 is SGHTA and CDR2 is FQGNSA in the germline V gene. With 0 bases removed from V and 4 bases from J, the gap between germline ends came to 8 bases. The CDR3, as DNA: TGTGCCAGCAGCTTAGCTCCTAGACCAGATACGCAGTATTTT. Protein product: CASSLAPRPDTQYF.

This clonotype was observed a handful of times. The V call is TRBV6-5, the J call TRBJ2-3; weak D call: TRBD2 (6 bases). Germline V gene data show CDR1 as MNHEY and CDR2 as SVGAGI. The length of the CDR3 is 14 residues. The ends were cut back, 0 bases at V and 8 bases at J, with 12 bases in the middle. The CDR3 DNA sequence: TGTGCCAGCAGTTACTCGGTGGGAGCGGGTACGCAGTATTTT. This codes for CASSYSVGAGTQYF.

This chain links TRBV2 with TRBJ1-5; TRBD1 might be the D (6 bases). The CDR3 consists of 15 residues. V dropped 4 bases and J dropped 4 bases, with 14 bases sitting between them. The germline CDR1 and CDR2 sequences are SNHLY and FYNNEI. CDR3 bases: TGTGCCAGCAGTGTAGGACAGAGCCAAAATCAGCCCCAGCATTTT. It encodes CASSVGQSQNQPQHF.

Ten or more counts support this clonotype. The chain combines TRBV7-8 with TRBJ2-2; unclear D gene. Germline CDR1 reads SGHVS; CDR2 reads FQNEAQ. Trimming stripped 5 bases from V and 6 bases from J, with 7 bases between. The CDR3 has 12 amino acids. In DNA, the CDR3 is TGTGCCAGCAGCAGGGCCTCCGGGGAGCTGTTTTTT. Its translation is CASSRASGELFF.

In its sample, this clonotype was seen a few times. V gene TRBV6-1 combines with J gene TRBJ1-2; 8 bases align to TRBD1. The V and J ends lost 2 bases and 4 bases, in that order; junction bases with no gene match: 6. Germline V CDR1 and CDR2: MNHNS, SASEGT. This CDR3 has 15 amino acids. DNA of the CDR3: TGTGCCAGCAGTGAAATTGGGACAGGATTCTATGGCTACACCTTC. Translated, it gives CASSEIGTGFYGYTF.

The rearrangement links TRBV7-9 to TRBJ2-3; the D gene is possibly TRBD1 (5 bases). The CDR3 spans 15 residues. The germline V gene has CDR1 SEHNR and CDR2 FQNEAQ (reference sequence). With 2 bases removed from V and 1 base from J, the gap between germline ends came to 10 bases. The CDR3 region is CASSLYLQGTDTQYF. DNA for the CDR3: TGTGCCAGCAGCTTATACTTACAGGGCACAGATACGCAGTATTTT. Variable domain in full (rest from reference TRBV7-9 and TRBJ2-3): DTGVSQNPRHKITKRGQNVTFRCDPISEHNRLYWYRQTLGQGPEFLTYFQNEAQLEKSRLLSDRFSAERPKGSFSTLEIQRTEQGDSAMYLCASSLYLQGTDTQYFGPGTRLTVL.

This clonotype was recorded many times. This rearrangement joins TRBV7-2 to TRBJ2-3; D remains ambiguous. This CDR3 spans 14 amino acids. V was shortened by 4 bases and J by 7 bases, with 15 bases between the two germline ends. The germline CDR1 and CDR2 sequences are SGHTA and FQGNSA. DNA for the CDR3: TGTGCCAGCAGCTCGTTAGGTACCCCCCATACGCAGTATTTT. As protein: CASSSLGTPHTQYF.

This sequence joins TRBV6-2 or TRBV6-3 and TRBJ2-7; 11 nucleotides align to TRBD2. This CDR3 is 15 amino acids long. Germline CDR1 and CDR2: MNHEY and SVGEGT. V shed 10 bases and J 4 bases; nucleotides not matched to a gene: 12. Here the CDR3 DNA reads TGTGCCACCTTGATTGAGGGACTAGCGGATTACGAGCAGTACTTC. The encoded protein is CATLIEGLADYEQYF.

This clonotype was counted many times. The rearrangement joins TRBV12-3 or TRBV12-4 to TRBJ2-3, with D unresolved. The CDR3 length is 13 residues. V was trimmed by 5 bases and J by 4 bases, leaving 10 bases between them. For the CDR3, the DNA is TGTGCCAGCAGTCCCCGGGCCTCAGATACGCAGTATTTT. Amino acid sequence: CASSPRASDTQYF.